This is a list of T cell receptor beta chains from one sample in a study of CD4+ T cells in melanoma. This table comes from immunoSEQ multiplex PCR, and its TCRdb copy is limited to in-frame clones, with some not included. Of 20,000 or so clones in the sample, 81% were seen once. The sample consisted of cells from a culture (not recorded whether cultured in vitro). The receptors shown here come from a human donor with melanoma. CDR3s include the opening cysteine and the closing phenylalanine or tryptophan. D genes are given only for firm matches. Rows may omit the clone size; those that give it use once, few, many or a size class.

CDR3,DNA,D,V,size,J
CASSLDRGDTEAFF,TGTGCCAGCAGCTTAGACCGGGGGGACACTGAAGCTTTCTTT,-,TRBV11-2,-,TRBJ1-1
CASSLYAGGEAFF,TGTGCCAGCAGTTTATACGCAGGGGGGGAAGCTTTCTTT,TRBD1,TRBV27,once,TRBJ1-1
CASSLEWTGELFF,TGTGCCAGCAGCTTGGAGTGGACCGGGGAGCTGTTTTTT,-,TRBV5-5,-,TRBJ2-2
CASSSGQQNEQFF,TGTGCCAGCAGCTCCGGACAGCAAAATGAGCAGTTCTTC,-,TRBV7-3,-,TRBJ2-1
CASSRTGGDVYEQYF,TGCGCCAGCAGCAGGACTGGCGGGGACGTGTACGAGCAGTACTTC,-,TRBV5-1,-,TRBJ2-7
CASSESYEAFF,TGTGCCAGCAGTGAATCCTATGAAGCTTTCTTT,-,TRBV2,-,TRBJ1-1
CASKDQVGYGYTF,TGTGCCAGCAAGGATCAGGTCGGCTATGGCTACACCTTC,-,TRBV2,few,TRBJ1-2
CASSSGQVVEAPLHF,TGTGCCAGCAGCTCGGGACAGGTGGTAGAGGCACCCCTCCACTTT,TRBD1,TRBV5-4,few,TRBJ1-6
CASSVGVVMNTEAFF,TGTGCCAGCAGCGTAGGGGTGGTGATGAACACTGAAGCTTTCTTT,-,TRBV9,once,TRBJ1-1
CASSLFSGGKSTDTQYF,TGTGCCAGCAGCTTATTTTCGGGCGGGAAAAGCACAGATACGCAGTATTTT,-,TRBV7-3,few,TRBJ2-3
CASSSFGQVPGNTIYF,TGTGCCAGCAGCTCCTTCGGACAGGTTCCCGGAAACACCATATATTTT,TRBD1,TRBV11-2,-,TRBJ1-3
CASRGAGANTGELFF,TGTGCCAGCAGAGGGGCAGGGGCCAACACCGGGGAGCTGTTTTTT,-,TRBV6-1,-,TRBJ2-2
CASSAGGLGKLFF,TGTGCCAGCAGCGCCGGGGGATTGGGAAAACTGTTTTTT,-,TRBV9,-,TRBJ1-4
CASRSDPGAEAFF,TGTGCCAGCAGATCGGACCCTGGGGCTGAAGCTTTCTTT,-,TRBV6-5,-,TRBJ1-1
CASSPLTGLDNSPLHF,TGTGCCAGCAGCCCGTTGACAGGGCTGGATAATTCACCCCTCCACTTT,TRBD1,TRBV14,few,TRBJ1-6
CASSPGTGDTEAFF,TGTGCCAGCAGCCCCGGGACAGGGGACACTGAAGCTTTCTTT,TRBD1,TRBV7-9,few,TRBJ1-1
CASSQAAAVGEGKLFF,TGTGCCAGCAGCCAAGCCGCAGCGGTAGGGGAGGGCAAACTGTTTTTT,-,TRBV4-2,-,TRBJ1-4
CASSEARGVGEQYF,TGTGCCAGCAGTGAAGCGCGGGGGGTAGGCGAGCAGTACTTC,TRBD2,TRBV2,-,TRBJ2-7
CAWILMNTEAFF,TGTGCCTGGATACTGATGAACACTGAAGCTTTCTTT,-,TRBV30,-,TRBJ1-1
CASSGPSSTDTQYF,TGTGCCAGCAGTGGGCCCTCTAGCACAGATACGCAGTATTTT,-,TRBV6-1,-,TRBJ2-3
CASSQILAANTGELFF,TGTGCCAGCAGCCAAATCTTAGCGGCGAACACCGGGGAGCTGTTTTTT,-,TRBV4-2,-,TRBJ2-2
CASSSTGQAYEQYF,TGTGCCAGCAGCTCGACGGGACAGGCCTACGAGCAGTACTTC,TRBD1,TRBV7-9,-,TRBJ2-7
CASSLGSVGQPNQPQHF,TGTGCCAGCAGCTTGGGGTCGGTGGGACAGCCGAATCAGCCCCAGCATTTT,TRBD1,TRBV5-6,-,TRBJ1-5
CAGEGTSKGTQYF,TGTGCCGGCGAGGGGACTAGCAAGGGTACGCAGTATTTT,TRBD2,TRBV30,-,TRBJ2-3
CASSYGTAYEQYF,TGTGCCAGCAGCTATGGGACAGCCTACGAGCAGTACTTC,TRBD1,TRBV7-9,-,TRBJ2-7
CASSLGRHNEQFF,TGTGCCAGCAGCTTGGGACGCCACAATGAGCAGTTCTTC,-,TRBV11-3,-,TRBJ2-1
CASSPGPSNTIYF,TGTGCCAGCAGCCCCGGGCCCAGCAACACCATATATTTT,-,TRBV7-2,-,TRBJ1-3
CASSLVNNYGYTF,TGTGCCAGCAGCTTAGTAAACAACTATGGCTACACCTTC,-,TRBV7-9,once,TRBJ1-2
CASSLEPGSYNEQFF,TGCGCCAGCAGCTTGGAGCCAGGCTCCTACAATGAGCAGTTCTTC,-,TRBV5-1,-,TRBJ2-1
CASSFSVDYNEQFF,TGCGCCAGCAGCTTTAGCGTCGACTACAATGAGCAGTTCTTC,-,TRBV5-1,-,TRBJ2-1
CASSSIDSLWMNTEAFF,TGTGCCAGCAGCTCAATAGACAGTTTATGGATGAACACTGAAGCTTTCTTT,-,TRBV7-9,-,TRBJ1-1
CASSLNSGGEAFF,TGCGCCAGCAGCTTAAACAGCGGAGGCGAAGCTTTCTTT,-,TRBV5-1,-,TRBJ1-1
CASSMDRAYEQYF,TGTGCCAGCAGTATGGATCGGGCCTACGAGCAGTACTTC,-,TRBV6-1,-,TRBJ2-7
CASSENLRGGTEAFF,TGTGCCAGCAGTGAAAACCTTAGGGGAGGAACTGAAGCTTTCTTT,-,TRBV6-1,medium-sized,TRBJ1-1
CASGRGQGYTF,TGTGCCTCCGGGAGGGGGCAGGGGTACACCTTC,TRBD1,TRBV7-9,-,TRBJ1-2
CASSFVTGAFSGANVLTF,TGTGCCAGCAGCTTTGTCACGGGGGCCTTCTCTGGGGCCAACGTCCTGACTTTC,-,TRBV7-8,-,TRBJ2-6
CASSSQTSTDTQYF,TGTGCCAGCTCATCGCAGACTAGCACAGATACGCAGTATTTT,-,TRBV18,-,TRBJ2-3
CASRWEGDTEAFF,TGTGCCAGCAGGTGGGAGGGGGACACTGAAGCTTTCTTT,-,TRBV6-5,-,TRBJ1-1
CASRTNPSTDTQYF,TGTGCCAGCAGGACAAACCCTAGCACAGATACGCAGTATTTT,-,TRBV2,-,TRBJ2-3
CASTPQGFLGGYTF,TGTGCCAGTACCCCACAGGGATTCTTGGGTGGCTACACCTTC,-,TRBV19,-,TRBJ1-2
CASSWGAAGANEKLFF,TGTGCCAGCAGCTGGGGCGCCGCAGGGGCAAATGAAAAACTGTTTTTT,-,TRBV5-4,-,TRBJ1-4
CASSRGQFTYEQYF,TGCGCCAGCAGCCGGGGACAGTTTACCTACGAGCAGTACTTC,TRBD1,TRBV5-1,-,TRBJ2-7
CSVAIENTREQYF,TGCAGCGTTGCAATAGAAAACACCCGTGAGCAGTACTTC,-,TRBV29-1,-,TRBJ2-7
CASSQNKGQGRSGNTIYF,TGTGCCAGCTCTCAAAACAAAGGACAGGGGAGATCTGGAAACACCATATATTTT,TRBD1,TRBV18,-,TRBJ1-3
CATRGLVGAALPGGSQFF,TGTGCCACCCGCGGGCTAGTGGGGGCGGCGTTGCCCGGTGGCTCGCAGTTCTTC,-,TRBV27,-,TRBJ2-1
CASSPQGAAETQYF,TGTGCCAGCAGCCCGCAGGGGGCTGCGGAGACCCAGTACTTC,TRBD1,TRBV7-8,-,TRBJ2-5
CASSLAGKSGETQYF,TGTGCCAGCAGCCTAGCGGGGAAGTCAGGGGAGACCCAGTACTTC,TRBD2,TRBV5-4,-,TRBJ2-5
CASSAGQAGGTEAFF,TGTGCCAGCAGCGCCGGACAGGCCGGCGGGACTGAAGCTTTCTTT,TRBD1,TRBV7-8,-,TRBJ1-1
CSVIGRVSYEQYF,TGCAGCGTCATTGGGCGTGTTTCCTACGAGCAGTACTTC,-,TRBV29-1,-,TRBJ2-7